The clone carrying this T cell receptor beta chain appeared once. These data originate in a study of blood T cell repertoires in COVID-19. Data came from immunoSEQ multiplex PCR; TCRdb stores just in-frame clones and leaves some out. The sample records some 140,000 clones, around 80% being singletons. The germline V gene encodes CDR1 MDHEN and CDR2 SYDVKM. The CDR3 totals 13 residues. The V end lost 2 bases, the J end lost 11 bases, and 12 bases lay between the germline ends. Material: peripheral blood. V gene TRBV28 combines with J gene TRBJ1-4; D remains ambiguous. The sequence came from a man aged 60-69 years with acute or convalescent COVID-19. The DNA of the CDR3 is TGTGCCAGCAGTTTAAGTGCCCAGCGGAAACTGTTTTTT. Protein: CASSLSAQRKLFF.